This TCR beta chain was profiled in a study of T cell responses to AZD1222 COVID-19 vaccine (dated by TCRdb to the early 2020s). Some background on the complete study: AZD1222 recipients given second doses at about 4 weeks or at about 12 weeks were pooled, since spike-specific TCR depth and breadth were not found to differ between the two schedules. A total of 233 trial participants underwent TCR sequencing, of whom some 210 received two doses of AZD1222 and roughly 25 received two doses of the MenACWY control vaccine. Enrollment into the trials was organized by age into subgroups of 18-55, 56-69 and 70-plus years, and those subgroups contained roughly 140, 27 and 60 TCR-sequenced participants, respectively.

Results and caveats for the whole study, not just this receptor: The 56-69-year group was small, and its depth increase did not reach significance, likely because of low power. CD4 TCRs associated with the vaccine covered the entire spike protein, and the dominant responses were in regions 160-218 and 743-854. Participants were mostly white British and included more females than males, and it was suggested by the authors that clonal diversity may have been underestimated. Epitopes outside the regions mutated in the B.1.351 and B.1.1.7 variants were reportedly recognized by nearly half of the unique spike-specific TCRs. No day 14 peak-response samples were available, so repertoires were characterized only after the peak T cell response. A significant rise in spike-specific TCR breadth and depth was observed after two AZD1222 doses relative to day 0 and relative to MenACWY recipients. Conclusions about previously exposed vaccinees were limited because only six AZD1222 recipients were SARS-CoV-2 seropositive at baseline.

The CDR3 regions of human TCRbeta chains were subjected to immunosequencing. The authors processed their data as follows. TCRs in the repertoires were matched against a reference library of SARS-CoV-2-specific TCRs that had been generated with the MIRA antigen-specificity platform. Breadth was defined as the fraction of unique TCRs that were SARS-CoV-2-associated. Depth was defined as the fraction of total T cells that were SARS-CoV-2-associated. Using the MIRA data, each spike-specific TCR was mapped to the spike region that the TCR reacts to and placed in a CD4 or CD8 class. Log10-transformed breadth and depth values were compared by one-way ANOVA with Sidak's multiple comparisons tests. Imported from immuneACCESS, the table was reduced by TCRdb to in-frame sequences with V and J called. These copies leave out some clones; in studies compared against another copy, an unresolved V gene accounts for under half, and the cause of the remainder is not known. That table is the source of V, J and clone size, and D and trimming were worked out from the DNA. This sample has 80,000 to 95,000 clones in its table, and 92% of those were observed once. The top ten clonotypes cover more than 4.5% of the sample.

V is pared back by 3 bases and J by 5 bases, with 4 bases lying between the germline termini. CDR1 is given as MDHEN and CDR2 as SYDVKM, both from the germline V gene. The CDR3 runs 12 residues from the cysteine to the phenylalanine. Only the CDR3 region is kept as DNA, spanning 36 bases read in frame from base 1. A remark on this clone: No cognate antigen has been identified for it. Base qualities are not at hand, and no much larger clone is one base apart.

The sample's time point, from its label and the paper: baseline before first vaccination. Samples from vaccinated people were obtained from the UK trials COV001 and COV002, which included a single-blind randomized controlled phase 2/3 trial of AZD1222 (ChAdOx1 nCoV-19) in healthy adults. Trial participant PBMC samples were collected at day 0 and day 28 after the second dose for TCRbeta chain sequencing. The starting material was peripheral blood, obtained on day 0 of AZD1222 vaccination. The source is an adult in good health. The rearrangement combines TRBV28 with TRBJ2-2; no confident D gene assignment can be made. The CDR3 here reads CASSFLTGELFF. The DNA reads TGTGCCAGCAGTTTCTTAACCGGGGAGCTGTTTTTT.